Presented here are 24 T cell receptor beta chains from one specimen sequenced in a study of regulatory T cells in long-lasting Graves disease. Regarding time point: newly diagnosed GD, antithyroid drugs for less than 3 months. Researchers made the TCR library from RNA that was extracted from PBMCs. CDR3 regions were amplified by Arm-PCR using iRepertoire HTBI primers to build TCR beta libraries. MiXCR, run by TCRdb on the multiplex PCR reads, gives a single entry per CDR3 protein. The sample holds 410,000 or so distinct CDR3 sequences, about 15% seen once. The same sample was also studied in work on T cells in Graves' hyperthyroidism and ophthalmopathy.

The sample consisted of peripheral blood mononuclear cells (PBMCs), taken at new diagnosis, from a patient treated with antithyroid drugs. The receptors originated from a woman aged 30 to 39 with Graves disease.

This clonotype was seen many times. The V and J genes are TRBV30 and TRBJ2-3; TRBD2 matches 7 bases. Germline V lookup: CDR1 GTSNPN, CDR2 SVGIG (reference sequence). The CDR3 sequence is 11 residues long. The V segment lost 4 bases and the J segment 12 bases; nucleotides outside the gene matches: 7. CDR3 region: CAWTFSGFQYF. The CDR3 DNA follows: TGTGCCTGGACTTTTAGCGGGTTCCAGTATTTT.

The rearrangement uses TRBV7-2 and TRBJ2-7, with 7 bases identical to TRBD1. The germline CDR1 and CDR2 sequences are SGHTA and FQGNSA. J lost 4 bases, V lost 4 bases, and 7 bases had no gene match. This CDR3 contains 14 residues. CDR3 DNA sequence: TGTGCCAGCAGCTCACAGGGGTCGTTGTACGAGCAGTACTTC. This codes for CASSSQGSLYEQYF. Together with reference TRBV7-2 and TRBJ2-7, the CDR3 gives the full variable domain: GAGVSQSPSNKVTEKGKDVELRCDPISGHTALYWYRQSLGQGLEFLIYFQGNSAPDKSGLPSDRFSAERTGGSVSTLTIQRTQQEDSAVYLCASSSQGSLYEQYFGPGTRLTVT.

At least ten counts were recorded for this clonotype. V gene TRBV5-6 combines with J gene TRBJ2-7; the match to TRBD1 covers 10 bases. The CDR3 contains 14 residues. Per the germline V gene, CDR1 is SGHDT and CDR2 is YYEEEE. V dropped 4 bases and J dropped 5; count of bases not matched to a gene: 6. This CDR3 reads CASSPRTGGDEQYF. In DNA, the CDR3 is TGTGCCAGCAGCCCTCGGACAGGGGGGGACGAGCAGTACTTC.

This clonotype occurred a few times. The chain recombines TRBV18 with TRBJ1-4, with D hard to call. The CDR3 totals 16 residues. Germline assignment: CDR1 KGHSH and CDR2 LQKENI. Trimming removed 2 bases at V and 8 bases at J, with 18 bases between. CDR3 loop: CASSPSRTEFGEKLFF. In nucleotides, the CDR3 is TGTGCCAGCTCACCATCACGGACGGAGTTTGGGGAAAAACTGTTTTTT.

A few counts support this clonotype. V is TRBV30 and J is TRBJ1-3; D is unclear. V gave up 1 base and J gave up 1 base, with 11 bases separating them. CDR1 GTSNPN and CDR2 SVGIG come from the germline V gene (reference sequence). This CDR3 is built from 15 residues. The CDR3 nucleotides are TGTGCCTGGAGTGCGGACCAAGGGTCTGGAAACACCATATATTTT. Translating it yields CAWSADQGSGNTIYF.

This clonotype was seen at least ten times. This chain connects TRBV5-1 to TRBJ2-1; D might be TRBD2 (6 bases). CDR3 length equals 13 residues. V lost 7 bases, J lost 9 bases, and 17 bases lay in between. Germline CDR1 and CDR2: SGHRS and YFSETQ. This CDR3 is CASASGLFGEQFF. The CDR3 DNA reads TGCGCCAGCGCTTCGGGACTTTTCGGTGAGCAGTTCTTC.

This clonotype was picked up many times. The J gene is TRBJ1-2, the V gene TRBV12-3 or TRBV12-4; the D gene is possibly TRBD1 (5 bases). V gave up 1 base and J gave up 8 bases, with 11 bases separating them. The CDR3 runs 13 residues. The DNA for the CDR3 is TGTGCCAGCAGTTTAGGGGGACTTACCGGCTACACCTTC. Its protein product is CASSLGGLTGYTF.

This clonotype appeared many times. The chain combines TRBV20-1 with TRBJ2-7; D not resolved. The V end was cut by 2 bases, the J end by 6 bases, with 17 bases between. Germline values: CDR1 DFQATT, CDR2 SNEGSKA (reference sequence). This CDR3 contains 14 residues. The CDR3 DNA reads as TGCAGTGCTAGAATCGCGGCTCGAACGCCCGAGCAGTACTTC. Its protein product is CSARIAARTPEQYF.

A few counts support this clonotype. J is TRBJ2-5 and V is TRBV5-1; D might be TRBD2 (5 bases). This CDR3 has 14 amino acids. V gave up 1 base and J gave up 1 base, with 8 bases separating them. Germline values: CDR1 SGHRS, CDR2 YFSETQ. The CDR3 bases are TGCGCCAGCAGCTTGTCGGGGATCCAAGAGACCCAGTACTTC. This sequence encodes CASSLSGIQETQYF.

In this sample, this clonotype turned up a few times. This chain connects TRBV4-1 to TRBJ1-1; D not resolved. From germline, CDR1 is MGHRA and CDR2 YSYEKL. The CDR3 has 13 amino acids. V was pared by 0 bases and J by 11 bases, with 13 bases between. The CDR3 bases are TGCGCCAGCAGCCAAGAACCGAGGGTCGGGGCTTTCTTT. Encoded protein: CASSQEPRVGAFF.

This clonotype was seen repeatedly, ten times or more. At one of its ends the junction is not consistent with the germline gene, which may arise from a read error. The J gene is TRBJ2-5, the V gene TRBV3-1; D gene uncertain. Germline V CDR1 and CDR2: LGHDT, YNNKEL (reference sequence). The CDR3 extends over 12 amino acids. The CDR3 is CASSQEGETQYF. CDR3 nucleotides: TGCGCCAGCAGCCAAGAAGGAGAGACCCAGTACTTC.

The rearrangement links TRBV6-2 or TRBV6-3 to TRBJ2-1; D is uncertain. This CDR3 has 13 amino acids. Germline CDR1 reads MNHEY; CDR2 reads SVGEGT. V gave up 2 bases and J gave up 10 bases, with 12 bases separating them. CDR3 DNA sequence: TGTGCCAGCAGTTACCCGCTCGGTGGCGAGCAGTTCTTC. Its translation: CASSYPLGGEQFF.

The chain is built from TRBV28 and TRBJ1-2; no definite D call. CDR1 and CDR2 from the germline V gene are MDHEN and SYDVKM. The germline V and J ends were trimmed by 3 bases and 2 bases, with 16 bases remaining between them. This CDR3 comprises 16 residues. DNA of the CDR3: TGTGCCAGCAGTTTCTACCCGCACAATGGGAACTATGGCTACACCTTC. As protein: CASSFYPHNGNYGYTF.

This clonotype has ten or more counts. The rearrangement joins TRBV20-1 to TRBJ2-1; weak D call: TRBD2 (5 bases). The CDR3 is made up of 13 amino acids. CDR1 is DFQATT and CDR2 is SNEGSKA in the germline V gene (reference sequence). V was trimmed by 5 bases and J by 5 bases, leaving 13 bases between them. The chain's CDR3 is CSAGSGGDNEQFF. CDR3 bases: TGCAGTGCTGGGTCCGGAGGAGACAATGAGCAGTTCTTC.

The table lists this clonotype with a few counts. The rearrangement joins TRBV14 to TRBJ1-2, with 7 positions matching TRBD1. This CDR3 is built from 13 residues. Trimming cost V 3 bases and J 5 bases; bases outside gene matches: 3. From germline, CDR1 is SGHDN and CDR2 FVKESK. This chain's CDR3 is CASSQTGTYGYTF. CDR3 bases: TGTGCCAGCAGCCAGACAGGGACTTATGGCTACACCTTC.

The chain joins TRBV4-1 to TRBJ1-3; D not certain. Trimming took 0 bases from V and 0 from J, leaving 9 bases between them. The CDR3 consists of 16 residues. Per germline, CDR1 MGHRA and CDR2 YSYEKL. CDR3 sequence (DNA): TGCGCCAGCAGCCAAGATGACCCCTTCTCTGGAAACACCATATATTTT. As protein: CASSQDDPFSGNTIYF.

To note about this clonotype: The junction differs from germline at one of its ends, possibly a read error. The rearrangement uses TRBV7-9 and TRBJ2-1, with 9 bases identical to TRBD1. CDR1 SEHNR and CDR2 FQNEAQ come from the germline V gene (reference sequence). The CDR3 loop spans 13 amino acids. The CDR3 sequence is CAGRTGEGNEQFF. DNA for the CDR3: TGTGCCGGCAGGACAGGGGAAGGGAATGAGCAGTTCTTC.

This clonotype has only a few counts. The chain uses TRBV7-2 and TRBJ1-2, with TRBD1 matching 8 bases. The V gene end was trimmed by 5 bases and the J gene end by 1 base; junction bases not matched to a gene: 3. CDR1 is SGHTA and CDR2 is FQGNSA in the germline V gene. This CDR3 comprises 14 residues. The CDR3 coding sequence is TGTGCCAGCAGCGCGACAGGGGTTAACTATGGCTACACCTTC. Its protein is CASSATGVNYGYTF.

The rearrangement links TRBV7-9 to TRBJ2-7, with D maybe TRBD2 (7 bases). Germline values: CDR1 SEHNR, CDR2 FQNEAQ (reference sequence). V dropped 5 bases and J dropped 2 bases, with 16 bases sitting between them. CDR3 length: 15 residues. DNA for the CDR3: TGTGCCAGCAGCACCGAGGGGGGGGAAACCTACGAGCAGTACTTC. Its protein product is CASSTEGGETYEQYF.

This clonotype was seen ten or more times. The V and J genes are TRBV6-2 or TRBV6-3 and TRBJ2-7; D is uncertain. The CDR3 runs to 11 residues. The V gene's germline CDR1 is MNHEY and CDR2 SVGEGT. V lost 5 bases and J lost 6, with 8 bases in between. The CDR3 is CASSAAVEQYF. The DNA for the CDR3 is TGTGCCAGCAGTGCGGCGGTCGAGCAGTACTTC.

Ten or more counts support this clonotype. The rearrangement uses TRBV5-5 and TRBJ2-1; TRBD1 aligns across 10 bases. The germline CDR1 and CDR2 sequences are SGHKS and YYEKEE (reference sequence). The ends lost 4 bases at V and 8 bases at J; junction bases unmatched: 15. The CDR3 consists of 17 residues. CDR3 in amino acids: CASSPSLLGQGYDEQFF. In DNA form, the CDR3 reads TGTGCCAGCAGCCCAAGCTTGTTGGGACAGGGGTATGATGAGCAGTTCTTC.

This clonotype was seen repeatedly, ten times or more. This chain joins TRBV18 and TRBJ2-1; D gene unclear. Germline CDR1 and CDR2: KGHSH and LQKENI. The germline V and J ends were trimmed by 4 bases and 9 bases, with 16 bases remaining between them. CDR3 length: 14 amino acids. CDR3 nucleotide sequence: TGTGCCAGCTCACTGAGGCCGACCGTACTTGAGCAGTTCTTC. Translating it yields CASSLRPTVLEQFF.

This clonotype was recorded at least ten times. This sequence joins TRBV30 and TRBJ1-1; D may be TRBD1 (6 bases). Germline CDR1 reads GTSNPN; CDR2 reads SVGIG (reference sequence). The CDR3 covers 16 residues. Deletions cut 3 bases from V and 0 bases from J, with 17 bases between. CDR3 bases: TGTGCCTGGAGGAGGGTTGGCGGACAGATGAACACTGAAGCTTTCTTT. Translating it yields CAWRRVGGQMNTEAFF.

A note on this clonotype: Given a much more abundant clone one base away, this may be a read error. V gene TRBV6-2 or TRBV6-3 combines with J gene TRBJ2-1; 7 nucleotides agree with TRBD2. The CDR3 length is 14 residues. Germline assignment: CDR1 MNHEY and CDR2 SVGEGT. The chain's CDR3 is CASSDSGTTNEQFF. The DNA for the CDR3 is TGTGCCAGCAGTGACTCCGGGACTACCAATGAGCAGTTCTTC.